This T cell receptor (beta chain) originates from a study of CD8+ T cells in alopecia areata. About this clone: Its target is unknown. The listed genes are named as in mouse. The read is 4 residues too short to cover the CDR3 end, so that end is filled in from the germline J gene.

Separation of pooled cutaneous lymph node cells was by sorting with CD4, CD8alpha, NKG2D, NKG2ACE and other markers. Study findings and constraints: Unlike in mice, where it was clearer, TCR sharing across patients was less clear, possibly HLA-related.

Germline V CDR1 and CDR2: NSQYPW, LRSPGD (reference sequence). The length of the CDR3 is 16 residues. Unmatched junction bases numbered 8, after V lost 3 bases and J lost 4 bases. cDNA reverse transcribed from extracted RNA served as the sequencing template. This table comes from immunoSEQ multiplex PCR, and its TCRdb copy is limited to in-frame clones, with some not included. The sample was found to contain around 290,000 clones, and every one recurs. This clonotype was sampled from a C3H/HeJ mouse with alopecia areata. MHC haplotype here: H2-k. The sequencing input was CD4+ T cells sorted from a lymph node. The chain combines TRBV1 with TRBJ1-1, with TRBD1 matching 10 bases. Incomplete CDR3 DNA: TGCACCTGCAGTGCCCCGGGACAGGGGAAGGGCACA. Translating gives CTCSAPGQGKGT. In full, the CDR3 reads CTCSAPGQGKGTEVFF. Filled out from reference TRBV1 and TRBJ1-1, the complete variable domain reads VTLLEQNPRWRLVPRGQAVNLRCILKNSQYPWMSWYQQDLQKQLQWLFTLRSPGDKEVKSLPGADYLATRVTDTELRLQVANMSQGRTLYCTCSAPGQGKGTEVFFGKGTRLTVV.